This T cell receptor beta chain was sequenced in a study of CDR3 diversity in severe acne (dated by TCRdb to about 2019). As regards this clonotype: Its antigen is not yet known. Nothing much larger sits one base from this clone, and base qualities are not available.

The library came from PCR. TCRdb records Illumina HiSeq 2000 as the sequencer. TCRdb took the public reads, trimmed them with fastp at Q25, ran MiXCR for clone calling and kept in-frame beta chains. Rows matching on CDR3 protein sequence are summarized as one entry with the most common DNA and genes. Across this sample there are roughly 100,000 distinct CDR3 sequences, with roughly half seen only once. Clones ranked in the top ten supply 9.5% to 15% of the sample. This clonotype was sampled from a male donor with acne. The sample taken for sequencing was blood.

The CDR3 reads CSVLPGVRSDLSGANVLTF. The DNA reads TGCAGCGTCCTCCCGGGGGTACGGAGCGATCTTTCTGGGGCCAACGTCCTGACTTTC. This chain joins TRBV29-1 to TRBJ2-6; the D region possibly corresponds to TRBD2 (6 bases align). In the germline V gene, CDR1 corresponds to SQVTM and CDR2 to ANQGSEA. V is pared back by 6 bases and J by 1 base, with 25 bases lying between the germline termini. The CDR3 runs 19 amino acids, cysteine and phenylalanine included. CDR3 DNA is the only sequence kept; it has 57 bases, read in frame from the first base.